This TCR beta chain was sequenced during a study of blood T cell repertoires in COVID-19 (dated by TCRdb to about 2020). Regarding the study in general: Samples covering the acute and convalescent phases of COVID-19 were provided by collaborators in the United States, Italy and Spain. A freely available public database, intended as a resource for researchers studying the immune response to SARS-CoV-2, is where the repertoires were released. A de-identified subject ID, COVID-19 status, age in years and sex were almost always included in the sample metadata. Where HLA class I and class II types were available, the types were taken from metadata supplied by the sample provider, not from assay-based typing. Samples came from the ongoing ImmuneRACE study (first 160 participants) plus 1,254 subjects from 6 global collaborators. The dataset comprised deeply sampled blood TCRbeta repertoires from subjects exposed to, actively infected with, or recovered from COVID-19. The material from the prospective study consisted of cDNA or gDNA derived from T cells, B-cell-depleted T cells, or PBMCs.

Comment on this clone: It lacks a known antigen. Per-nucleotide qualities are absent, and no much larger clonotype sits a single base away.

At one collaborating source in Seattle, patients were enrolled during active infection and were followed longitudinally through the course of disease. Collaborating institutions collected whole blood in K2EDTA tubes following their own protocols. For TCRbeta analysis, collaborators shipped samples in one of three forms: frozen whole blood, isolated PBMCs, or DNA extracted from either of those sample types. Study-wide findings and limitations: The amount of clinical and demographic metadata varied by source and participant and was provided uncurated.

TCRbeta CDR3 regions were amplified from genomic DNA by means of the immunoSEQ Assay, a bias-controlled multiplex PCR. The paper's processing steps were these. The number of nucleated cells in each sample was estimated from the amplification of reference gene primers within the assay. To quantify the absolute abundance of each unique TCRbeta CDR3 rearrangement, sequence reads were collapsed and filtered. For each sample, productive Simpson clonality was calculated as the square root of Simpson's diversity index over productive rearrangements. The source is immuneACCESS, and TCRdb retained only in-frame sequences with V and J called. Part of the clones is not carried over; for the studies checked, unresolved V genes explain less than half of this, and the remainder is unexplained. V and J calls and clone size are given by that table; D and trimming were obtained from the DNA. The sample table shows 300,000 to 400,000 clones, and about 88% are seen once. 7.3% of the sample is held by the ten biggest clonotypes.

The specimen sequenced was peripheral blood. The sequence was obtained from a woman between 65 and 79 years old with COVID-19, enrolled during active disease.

The CDR3 corresponds to CAWSVDDRINEKLFF. The sequenced DNA: TGTGCCTGGAGTGTGGACGACAGGATTAATGAAAAACTGTTTTTT. Rearrangement joined TRBV30 to TRBJ1-4; TRBD1 is a weak D gene call, 6 bases matching. The germline V gene (reference sequence) gives CDR1 as GTSNPN and CDR2 as SVGIG. Its CDR3 holds 15 amino acids, cysteine through phenylalanine. Only the CDR3 region is kept as DNA, spanning 45 bases read in frame from base 1. V loses 0 bases, J loses 4 bases, and the germline ends lie 12 bases apart.